This T cell receptor (beta chain) appears in the sequencing data of a study of cytomegalovirus exposure and HLA in healthy donors. General study findings and limits: Being productive about 87% or about 30% of the time was typical of most TCR beta V segments in an earlier analysis. The records held CMV serostatus as the only immune exposure information. V- and J-gene trimming in TCR beta was tied to a missense DCLRE1C variant by an analysis performed later.

The primer mix had 60 Vbeta and 13 Jbeta primers. Libraries were prepared by immunoSEQ multiplex PCR; TCRdb keeps only in-frame clonotypes and omits some of them. This sample yields some 76,000 clones, of which about 78% are seen a single time; 7.5% to 10% belongs to the top ten. Trimming stripped 5 bases from V and 0 bases from J, with 20 bases between. Per germline, CDR1 MDHEN and CDR2 SYDVKM. This CDR3 is 18 amino acids long. A remark on this clone: The antigen is unknown.

The TCR sequence derives from a woman in her forties in good health and CMV-seropositive. V and J are TRBV28 and TRBJ2-4; D possibly corresponds to TRBD1 (5 bases). The sequenced sample was PBMCs. The CDR3: CASSPLPGHVLAKNIQYF. Here the CDR3 DNA reads TGTGCCAGCAGTCCGCTACCAGGACATGTGCTAGCCAAAAACATTCAGTACTTC.